What follows are 12 T cell receptor beta chains derived from one specimen sequenced in a study of OX40 agonist ivuxolimab in advanced cancers. The library was made by the immunoSEQ multiplex PCR assay. TCRdb provides this immuneACCESS table in a form limited to in-frame rearrangements. Some clones are lacking; in checked studies, under half of them reflect an unresolved V gene, and why the rest are absent is not known. Within this sample are under 70,000 clones, with 86% of them counted one time only. 0.85% to 1.4% of the sample rests with the top ten. The specimen comprised CD4+ or CD8+ T cells sorted from blood, sampled in a trial of the OX40 agonist ivuxolimab. These receptors all stem from an adult with an advanced solid tumor such as melanoma, head and neck, liver or kidney cancer.

This clone is medium-sized. J is TRBJ1-2 and V is TRBV5-4; no firm D call. V was shortened by 2 bases and J by 0 bases, with 11 bases between the two germline ends. The V gene's germline CDR1 is SGHNT and CDR2 YYREEE (reference sequence). The CDR3 is 15 residues long. The CDR3 nucleotides read TGTGCCAGCAGCTTTGGCGGTGTTCCTAACTATGGCTACACCTTC. It codes for CASSFGGVPNYGYTF.

The V gene is TRBV19, the J gene TRBJ1-5; weak D call: TRBD1 (5 bases). The CDR3 spans 11 residues. Germline assignment: CDR1 LNHDA and CDR2 SQIVND (reference sequence). The germline V and J ends were trimmed by 4 bases and 7 bases, with 5 bases remaining between them. The CDR3, as DNA: TGTGCCAGTAGTAAGGGGCAGCCCCAGCATTTT. Its protein is CASSKGQPQHF.

This clone appeared a few times. In DNA form, the CDR3 reads TGTGCCAGCTCACCACCGCTCCCAAGGAGACTCTACACCTTC. Its protein is CASSPPLPRRLYTF. This chain uses TRBV18 with TRBJ1-2; D is unclear. CDR1 is KGHSH, CDR2 LQKENI, per germline. The V and J ends lost 0 bases and 10 bases respectively, with 15 bases between them. There are 14 residues in the CDR3.

This clone was found once. The sample carries other DNA sequences with the same CDR3. The chain employs TRBV7-2 and TRBJ2-7, with D hard to call. CDR1 and CDR2 from the germline V gene are SGHTA and FQGNSA. The CDR3 sequence is 11 residues long. The ends were cut back, 5 bases at V and 0 bases at J, with 2 bases in the middle. CDR3 in DNA: TGTGCCAGCAGCCCCTCCTACGAGCAGTACTTC. It translates to CASSPSYEQYF.

V is TRBV6-7 and J is TRBJ1-1, with D possibly being TRBD1 (6 bases). TRBV6-7 is placed among ORFs of uncertain function. The CDR3 covers 12 residues. Deletions cut 7 bases from V and 9 bases from J, with 15 bases between. The CDR3 nucleotides are TGTGCCAGCACCCTGGACAGCAACAAAGCTTTCTTT. Translating gives CASTLDSNKAFF.

This clone was observed a handful of times. This rearrangement joins TRBV2 to TRBJ2-1; no clear D. V was pared by 3 bases and J by 5 bases, with 8 bases between. The germline V gene encodes CDR1 SNHLY and CDR2 FYNNEI. This CDR3 region has 13 residues. The CDR3 here is CASSDYTDNEQFF. The CDR3 nucleotides are TGTGCCAGCAGTGACTACACCGACAATGAGCAGTTCTTC.

The gene calls are TRBV5-4 and TRBJ2-1; D ambiguous. CDR1 SGHNT and CDR2 YYREEE come from the germline V gene (reference sequence). This CDR3 contains 15 residues. Trimming took 0 bases from V and 1 from J, leaving 8 bases between them. The DNA of the CDR3 is TGTGCCAGCAGCTTGGGGGGTCGGTCCTACAATGAGCAGTTCTTC. Translation: CASSLGGRSYNEQFF.

CDR3 sequence: CASSVGNSGGEDTQYF. The CDR3 nucleotides are TGTGCCAGCAGCGTAGGCAACAGCGGGGGAGAGGATACGCAGTATTTT. This sequence joins TRBV9 and TRBJ2-3, with 8 positions matching TRBD2. With 0 bases clipped from V and 6 bases from J, the junction kept 9 bases outside the gene matches. Germline loops: CDR1 SGDLS, CDR2 YYNGEE. The CDR3 is 16 amino acids.

The rearrangement joins TRBV28 to TRBJ2-3; no firm D call. Trimming cost V 3 bases and J 5 bases, with 15 bases left between them. This CDR3 comprises 15 residues. Germline CDR1 MDHEN, CDR2 SYDVKM. The CDR3 bases are TGTGCCAGCAGTTTTGGAGTCTTTAAGGGAGATACGCAGTATTTT. This codes for CASSFGVFKGDTQYF.

The rearrangement links TRBV6-1 to TRBJ1-5, with TRBD1 matching 9 bases. Germline CDR1 reads MNHNS; CDR2 reads SASEGT. This CDR3 contains 14 residues. Trimming cost V 6 bases and J 5 bases; bases outside gene matches: 5. CDR3 region: CASRTRDRDQPQHF. The CDR3 coding sequence is TGTGCCAGCAGGACCCGGGACAGGGATCAGCCCCAGCATTTT.

V and J are TRBV2 and TRBJ2-3; 11 bases align to TRBD2. V trimming: 6 bases; J trimming: 0 bases; junction bases outside the gene matches: 2. The germline CDR1 and CDR2 sequences are SNHLY and FYNNEI. The CDR3 has 15 amino acids. The CDR3 protein is CASSPSGGSTDTQYF. In DNA, the CDR3 is TGTGCCAGCAGCCCTAGCGGGGGGAGCACAGATACGCAGTATTTT.

The CDR3 here is CASSGTRVNEKLFF. The CDR3 nucleotides read TGTGCCAGCAGCGGAACCCGGGTTAATGAAAAACTGTTTTTT. The chain is built from TRBV5-5 and TRBJ1-4; D ambiguous. Germline lookup yields CDR1 SGHKS and CDR2 YYEKEE (reference sequence). This CDR3 is 14 amino acids long. V gave up 4 bases and J gave up 4 bases, with 11 bases separating them.